This is a list of T cell receptor beta chains from one sample in a study of blood T cells in healthy people across ages. MiXCR, run by TCRdb on the 5' RACE reads, gives a single entry per CDR3 protein. This sample yields 1.5 million to 2 million distinct CDR3 sequences, of which roughly two fifths are seen a single time; under 30% belongs to the top ten. Input material: blood. These receptors were obtained from a human donor in good health. CDR3s include the opening cysteine and the closing phenylalanine or tryptophan. The D gene is left open where the match is weak. Clone size is shown for a subset of rows, as once, few, many or a class of expanded clone.

TRBV25-1,.,TRBJ1-1,.,CASSEWGRTAGAEAFF,TGTGCCAGCAGTGAATGGGGAAGGACAGCGGGCGCTGAAGCTTTCTTT
TRBV5-1,.,TRBJ2-7,many,CASSSGPGSYEQYF,TGTGCCAGCAGCTCAGGACCGGGATCCTACGAGCAGTACTTC
TRBV3-1,TRBD1,TRBJ2-5,.,CASSQALGTGGLETQYF,TGTGCCAGCAGCCAAGCCCTGGGGACAGGGGGCCTAGAGACCCAGTACTTC
TRBV4-3,.,TRBJ2-5,.,CASSQGPNNEQYF,TGCGCCAGCAGCCAGGGACCTAACAATGAGCAGTACTTC
TRBV7-3,.,TRBJ2-1,.,CASSRPNRGSYNEQFF,TGTGCCAGCAGCCGTCCTAATCGGGGATCCTACAATGAGCAGTTCTTC
TRBV7-2,.,TRBJ2-5,.,CASSRLGVGQYF,TGTGCCAGCAGCCGCCTCGGGGTAGGCCAGTACTTC
TRBV7-3,.,TRBJ2-1,few,CASSFFGVNEQFF,TGTGCCAGCAGCTTCTTTGGGGTCAATGAGCAGTTCTTC
TRBV11-2,TRBD1,TRBJ2-1,.,CASSLVGVRRDRGFWEQFF,TGTGCCAGCAGCTTAGTTGGCGTGAGGCGGGACAGGGGATTTTGGGAGCAGTTCTTC
TRBV10-3,TRBD1,TRBJ1-1,once,CATIDRDRGTEAFF,TGTGCCACCATCGACCGGGACAGGGGCACTGAAGCTTTCTTT
TRBV4-3,.,TRBJ2-5,once,CASSQDISYSRLEETQYF,TGCGCCAGCAGCCAAGATATATCTTATTCCAGGTTGGAAGAGACCCAGTACTTC
TRBV10-3,.,TRBJ1-2,.,CAISGRKTGDYGYTF,TGTGCCATCAGTGGGAGGAAAACGGGCGACTATGGCTACACCTTC
TRBV20-1,TRBD2,TRBJ2-5,few,CSAREGRTSGGGETQYF,TGCAGTGCTAGAGAAGGGAGGACTAGCGGGGGGGGAGAGACCCAGTACTTC
TRBV9,.,TRBJ1-5,.,CASSGDRYQPQHF,TGTGCCAGCAGCGGAGACAGATATCAGCCCCAGCATTTT
TRBV7-2,.,TRBJ1-2,.,CASSLDSGSNYGYTF,TGTGCCAGCAGCTTAGACTCAGGGTCTAACTATGGCTACACCTTC
TRBV6-5,.,TRBJ1-2,few,CANRSLVTNYGYTF,TGTGCCAACAGAAGCCTTGTCACTAACTATGGCTACACCTTC
TRBV10-3,.,TRBJ2-2,few,CAISQVTTGELFF,TGTGCCATCAGTCAAGTGACCACCGGGGAGCTGTTTTTT
TRBV5-1,TRBD1,TRBJ2-1,few,CASSVSGTGDYEQFF,TGCGCCAGCAGCGTATCCGGGACAGGGGATTACGAGCAGTTCTTC
TRBV6-2/TRBV6-3,.,TRBJ1-5,.,CASSYNRFQYRPQHF,TGTGCCAGCAGTTACAACAGATTCCAGTATCGGCCCCAGCATTTT
TRBV7-9,.,TRBJ2-4,once,CASSLFATRAQQYF,TGTGCCAGCAGCTTATTCGCGACGAGGGCTCAGCAGTACTTC
TRBV5-6,TRBD1,TRBJ2-4,.,CASSLNRGHGGNIQYF,TGTGCCAGCAGCTTGAACAGGGGGCACGGGGGGAACATTCAGTACTTC
TRBV7-2,.,TRBJ1-5,.,CASSWTPGANQPQHF,TGTGCCAGCAGCTGGACACCAGGGGCCAATCAGCCCCAGCATTTT
TRBV12-3/TRBV12-4,TRBD1,TRBJ1-1,.,CASSDPRTGGNTEAFF,TGTGCCAGCAGTGACCCTCGGACAGGGGGAAATACTGAAGCTTTCTTT
TRBV2,TRBD1,TRBJ2-7,once,CASTTKGAVYEQYF,TGTGCCAGCACAACAAAGGGGGCGGTCTACGAGCAGTACTTC
TRBV7-9,TRBD1,TRBJ2-7,few,CASSSLKTTGTGDYEQYF,TGTGCCAGCAGCTCCCTAAAGACCACCGGGACAGGGGACTACGAGCAGTACTTC
TRBV7-6,.,TRBJ1-1,.,CASSPRPGGTEAFF,TGTGCCAGCAGCCCACGACCCGGGGGCACTGAAGCTTTCTTT
TRBV29-1,.,TRBJ1-2,.,CSVASQNWRNYGYTF,TGCAGCGTTGCGTCACAGAACTGGCGGAACTATGGCTACACCTTC